One and the same sample provided the 8 T cell receptor beta chains below, sequenced in a study of STAT5B mutations in CD4+ large granular lymphocyte leukemia. Generated by immunoSEQ multiplex PCR, the TCRdb table keeps only in-frame clones and is missing some. The data show about 32,000 clones, with nearly 80% seen just once and approximately 2.5% held by the top ten. The specimen was CD4+ T cells from blood buffy coats. These receptor sequences come from a human donor in good health.

The chain is built from TRBV2 and TRBJ2-7; D perhaps matches TRBD1 (6 bases). The CDR3 spans 13 residues. Looked up from germline, CDR1 is SNHLY and CDR2 is FYNNEI. The V and J ends lost 5 bases and 8 bases respectively, with 16 bases between them. CDR3 protein: CASSSQSGEQQYF. The CDR3 DNA sequence: TGTGCCAGCAGTTCACAATCAGGGGAACAGCAGTACTTC. The complete variable domain, with remaining parts taken from reference TRBV2 and TRBJ2-7, reads EPEVTQTPSHQVTQMGQEVILRCVPISNHLYFYWYRQILGQKVEFLVSFYNNEISEKSEIFDDQFSVERPDGSNFTLKIRSTKLEDSAMYFCASSSQSGEQQYFGPGTRLTVT.

This clone was seen once. The chain employs TRBV4-2 and TRBJ2-2; D is perhaps TRBD1 (5 bases). The V gene lost 1 base and the J gene lost 4 bases, with 13 bases spanning the gap. Per the germline V gene, CDR1 is LGHNA and CDR2 is YNFKEQ. The CDR3 is 16 residues long. Here the CDR3 reads CASSQVWGQGTGELFF. Written as DNA, the CDR3 is TGTGCCAGCAGCCAAGTATGGGGTCAGGGCACCGGGGAGCTGTTTTTT.

The chain carries TRBV10-3 and TRBJ2-1; 7 positions match TRBD2. V shed 5 bases, J shed 0 bases, and the junction held 16 bases outside the gene matches. Germline V gene data show CDR1 as ENHRY and CDR2 as SYGVKD. The CDR3 has 19 amino acids. The CDR3 protein is CAISSSGTNRSSSYNEQFF. The CDR3 DNA reads TGTGCCATCAGTTCTTCCGGGACTAATCGCTCTAGCTCCTACAATGAGCAGTTCTTC.

This rearrangement joins TRBV11-3 to TRBJ2-2; D remains ambiguous. The germline CDR1 and CDR2 sequences are SGHNT and YENEEA. V was clipped by 2 bases and J by 0 bases, with 4 bases between them. The CDR3 has 14 amino acids. The CDR3 is CASSLRANTGELFF. CDR3 nucleotide sequence: TGTGCCAGCAGCTTAAGGGCGAACACCGGGGAGCTGTTTTTT.

The chain carries TRBV19 and TRBJ2-2; D ambiguous. Trimming took 5 bases from V and 2 from J, leaving 18 bases between them. The CDR3 runs to 17 residues. In germline, CDR1 is LNHDA, CDR2 SQIVND (reference sequence). CDR3 amino acids: CASSPRVVGSNTGELFF. In DNA form, the CDR3 reads TGTGCCAGTAGTCCTAGGGTGGTCGGTTCCAACACCGGGGAGCTGTTTTTT.

The chain combines TRBV4-1 with TRBJ2-1; TRBD2 matches 11 bases. This CDR3 spans 18 amino acids. CDR1 is MGHRA, CDR2 YSYEKL, per germline. With 3 bases clipped from V and 2 bases from J, the junction kept 9 bases outside the gene matches. The CDR3 nucleotides are TGCGCCAGCAGCCATATAGCGGGAGGGCCTAGGGCCTACAATGAGCAGTTCTTC. Protein product: CASSHIAGGPRAYNEQFF.

Turning to this clone: Compared with germline, one end of the junction differs, possibly owing to a read error. J is TRBJ2-2 and V is TRBV10-2, with D possibly being TRBD1 or TRBD2 (5 bases each). The CDR3 runs 14 residues. Germline V gene data show CDR1 as WSHSY and CDR2 as SAAADI. The CDR3 sequence is CASSGGSKTGELFF. CDR3 nucleotide sequence: TGCGCCAGCAGTGGGGGGTCGAAGACCGGGGAGCTGTTTTTT.

The CDR3 region is CASSFTLAGGYNEQFF. The DNA of the CDR3 is TGTGCCAGCAGCTTTACTCTAGCGGGGGGCTACAATGAGCAGTTCTTC. This chain uses TRBV7-6 with TRBJ2-1; 11 bases match TRBD2. Germline trimming cut 3 bases from V and 3 bases from J; bases unmatched to any gene: 4. The germline gives CDR1 SGHVS, CDR2 FNYEAQ. The CDR3 spans 16 residues.